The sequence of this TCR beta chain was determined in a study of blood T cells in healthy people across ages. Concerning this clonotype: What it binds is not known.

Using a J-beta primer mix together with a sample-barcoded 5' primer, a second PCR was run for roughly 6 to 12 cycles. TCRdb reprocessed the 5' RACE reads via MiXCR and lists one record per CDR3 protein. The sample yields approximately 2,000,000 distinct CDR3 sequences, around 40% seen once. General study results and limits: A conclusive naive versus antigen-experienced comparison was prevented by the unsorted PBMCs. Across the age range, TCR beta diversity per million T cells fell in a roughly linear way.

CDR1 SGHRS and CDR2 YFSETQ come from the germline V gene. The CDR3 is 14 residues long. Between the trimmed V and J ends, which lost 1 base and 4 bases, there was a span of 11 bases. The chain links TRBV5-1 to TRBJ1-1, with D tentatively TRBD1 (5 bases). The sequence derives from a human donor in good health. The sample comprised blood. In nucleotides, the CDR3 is TGCGCCAGCAGCTTGAGCAGGGAGGCCACTGAAGCTTTCTTT. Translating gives CASSLSREATEAFF.